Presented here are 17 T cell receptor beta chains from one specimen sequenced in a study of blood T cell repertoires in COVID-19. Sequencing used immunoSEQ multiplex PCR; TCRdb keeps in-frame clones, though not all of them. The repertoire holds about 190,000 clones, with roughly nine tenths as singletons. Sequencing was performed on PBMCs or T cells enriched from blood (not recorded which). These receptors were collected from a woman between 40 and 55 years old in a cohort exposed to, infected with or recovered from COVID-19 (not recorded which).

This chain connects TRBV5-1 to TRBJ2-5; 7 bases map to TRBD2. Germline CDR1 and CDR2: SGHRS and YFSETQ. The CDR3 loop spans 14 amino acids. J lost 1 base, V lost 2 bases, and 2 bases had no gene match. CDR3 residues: CASSFGGSQETQYF. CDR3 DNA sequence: TGCGCCAGCAGCTTCGGGGGGTCCCAAGAGACCCAGTACTTC.

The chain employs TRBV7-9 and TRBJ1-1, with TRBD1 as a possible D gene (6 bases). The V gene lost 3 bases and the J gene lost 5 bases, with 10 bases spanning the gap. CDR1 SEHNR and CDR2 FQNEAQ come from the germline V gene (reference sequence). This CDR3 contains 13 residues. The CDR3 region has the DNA TGTGCCAGCAGCTTCAAGGGGGGGACTGAAGCTTTCTTT. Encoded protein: CASSFKGGTEAFF.

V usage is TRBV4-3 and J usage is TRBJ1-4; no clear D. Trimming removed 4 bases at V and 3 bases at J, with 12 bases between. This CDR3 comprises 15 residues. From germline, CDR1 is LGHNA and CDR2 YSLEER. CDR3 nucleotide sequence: TGCGCCAGCAGCCCCGGGAAGGGAGCTAATGAAAAACTGTTTTTT. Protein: CASSPGKGANEKLFF.

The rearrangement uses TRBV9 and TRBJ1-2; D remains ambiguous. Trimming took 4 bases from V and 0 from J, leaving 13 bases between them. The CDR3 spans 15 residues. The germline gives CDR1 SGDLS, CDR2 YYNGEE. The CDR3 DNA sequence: TGTGCCAGCAGCCCAAATCCCGGAGCTAACTATGGCTACACCTTC. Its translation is CASSPNPGANYGYTF.

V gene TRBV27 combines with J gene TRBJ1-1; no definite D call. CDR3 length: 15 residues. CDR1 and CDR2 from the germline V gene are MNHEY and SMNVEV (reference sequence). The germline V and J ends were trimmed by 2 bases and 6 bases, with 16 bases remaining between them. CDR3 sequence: CASSLVVPLGPEAFF. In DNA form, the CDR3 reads TGTGCCAGCAGTTTAGTGGTCCCGCTCGGTCCTGAAGCTTTCTTT.

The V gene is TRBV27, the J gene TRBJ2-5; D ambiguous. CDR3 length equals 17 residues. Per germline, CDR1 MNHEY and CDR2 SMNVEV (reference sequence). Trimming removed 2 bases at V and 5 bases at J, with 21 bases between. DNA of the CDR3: TGTGCCAGCAGTTTAAGGTGGGCTGAAGGCCTCGGCGAGACCCAGTACTTC. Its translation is CASSLRWAEGLGETQYF.

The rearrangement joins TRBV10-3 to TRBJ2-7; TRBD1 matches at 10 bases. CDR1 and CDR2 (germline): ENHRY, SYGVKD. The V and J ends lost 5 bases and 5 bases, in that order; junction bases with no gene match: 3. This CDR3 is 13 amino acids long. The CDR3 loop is CAISPGTGDEQYF. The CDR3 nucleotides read TGTGCCATCAGTCCCGGGACAGGGGACGAGCAGTACTTC.

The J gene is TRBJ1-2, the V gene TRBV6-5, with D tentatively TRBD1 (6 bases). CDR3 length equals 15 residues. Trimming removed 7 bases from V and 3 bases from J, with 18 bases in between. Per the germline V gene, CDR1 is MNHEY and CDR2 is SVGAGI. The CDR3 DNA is TGTGCCAGCACCCTACAGGGAATCGTGGACTATGGCTACACCTTC. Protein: CASTLQGIVDYGYTF.

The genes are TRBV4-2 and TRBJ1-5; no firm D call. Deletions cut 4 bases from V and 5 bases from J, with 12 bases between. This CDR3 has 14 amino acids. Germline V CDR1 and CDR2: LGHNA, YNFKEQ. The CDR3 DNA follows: TGTGCCAGCAGCCCCGTCCGTACGGATCAGCCCCAGCATTTT. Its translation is CASSPVRTDQPQHF.

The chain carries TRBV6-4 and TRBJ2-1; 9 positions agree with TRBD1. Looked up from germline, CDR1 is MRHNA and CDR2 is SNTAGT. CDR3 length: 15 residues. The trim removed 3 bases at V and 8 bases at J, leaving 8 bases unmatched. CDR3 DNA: TGTGCCAGCAGTGAGACTACAGGGGGCTTGGATGAGCAGTTCTTC. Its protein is CASSETTGGLDEQFF.

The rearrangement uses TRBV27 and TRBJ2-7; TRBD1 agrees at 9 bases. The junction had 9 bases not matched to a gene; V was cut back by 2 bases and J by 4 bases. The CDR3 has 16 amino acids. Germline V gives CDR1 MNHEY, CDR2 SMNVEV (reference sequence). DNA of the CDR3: TGTGCCAGCAGTTTACTGGACAGGGGAGTCCCTTACGAGCAGTACTTC. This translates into CASSLLDRGVPYEQYF.

The CDR3 is CASSFVGGGRFF. The CDR3 DNA sequence: TGTGCCAGCAGTTTCGTCGGCGGGGGGCGGTTCTTC. The chain recombines TRBV28 with TRBJ2-1, with 8 bases matching TRBD2. This CDR3 has 12 residues. V shed 3 bases and J 15 bases; nucleotides not matched to a gene: 7. In germline, CDR1 is MDHEN, CDR2 SYDVKM.

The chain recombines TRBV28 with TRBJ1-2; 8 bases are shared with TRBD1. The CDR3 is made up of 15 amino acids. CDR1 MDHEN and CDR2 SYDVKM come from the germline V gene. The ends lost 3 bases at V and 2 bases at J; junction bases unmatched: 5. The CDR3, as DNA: TGTGCCAGCAGTTTTTCCAGGGGGCTCAACTATGGCTACACCTTC. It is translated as CASSFSRGLNYGYTF.

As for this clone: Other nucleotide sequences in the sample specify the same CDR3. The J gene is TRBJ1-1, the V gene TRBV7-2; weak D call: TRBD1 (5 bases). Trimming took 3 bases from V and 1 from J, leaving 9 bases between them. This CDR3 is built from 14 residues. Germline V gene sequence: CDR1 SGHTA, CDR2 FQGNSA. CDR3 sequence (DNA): TGTGCCAGCAGCTTCAGTACAGGGAACACTGAAGCTTTCTTT. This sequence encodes CASSFSTGNTEAFF.

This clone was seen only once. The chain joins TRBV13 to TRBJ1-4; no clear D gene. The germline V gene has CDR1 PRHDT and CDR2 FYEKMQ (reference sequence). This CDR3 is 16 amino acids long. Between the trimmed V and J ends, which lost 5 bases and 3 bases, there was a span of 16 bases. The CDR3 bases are TGTGCCAGCAGCACGCGGGGAGGGCCCCCTAATGAAAAACTGTTTTTT. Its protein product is CASSTRGGPPNEKLFF.

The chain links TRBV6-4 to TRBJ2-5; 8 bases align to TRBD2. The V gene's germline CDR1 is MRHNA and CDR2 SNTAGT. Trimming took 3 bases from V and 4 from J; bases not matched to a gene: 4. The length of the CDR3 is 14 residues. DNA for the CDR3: TGTGCCAGCAGTGAGGGACTAGGCGCAGAGACCCAGTACTTC. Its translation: CASSEGLGAETQYF.

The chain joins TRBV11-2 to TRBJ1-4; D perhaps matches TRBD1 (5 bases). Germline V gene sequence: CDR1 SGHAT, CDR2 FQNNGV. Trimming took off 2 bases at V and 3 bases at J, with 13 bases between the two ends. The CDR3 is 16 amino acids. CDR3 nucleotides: TGTGCCAGCAGCTTAACGGTAGCAGGGTCTAATGAAAAACTGTTTTTT. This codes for CASSLTVAGSNEKLFF.